Shown below are 29 T cell receptor beta chains from a single sample sequenced in a study of T cell repertoires in cytomegalovirus infection. TCRdb re-called the reads with MiXCR, one entry per CDR3 protein. The table has 200,000 to 300,000 distinct CDR3 sequences, approximately 7% seen once. What was sequenced was PBMCs. These receptors were obtained from a human donor in good health (CMV status not recorded). Some clones in this sample may be carry-over from other donors' samples.

Ten or more counts support this clonotype. V gene TRBV25-1 combines with J gene TRBJ1-1; possible D gene TRBD1, 6 bases. Germline assignment: CDR1 MGHDK and CDR2 SYGVNS. The CDR3 sequence is 12 residues long. V was trimmed by 8 bases and J by 4 bases, leaving 11 bases between them. This CDR3 reads CASGQSGTEAFF. The CDR3 bases are TGTGCCAGCGGACAGTCGGGCACTGAAGCTTTCTTT. The variable domain in full, with the rest retrieved from reference TRBV25-1 and TRBJ1-1, is EADIYQTPRYLVIGTGKKITLECSQTMGHDKMYWYQQDPGMELHLIHYSYGVNSTEKGDLSSESTVSRIRTEHFPLTLESARPSHTSQYLCASGQSGTEAFFGQGTRLTVV.

In its sample, this clonotype was seen many times. This rearrangement joins TRBV7-2 to TRBJ1-1, with D uncertain. V lost 8 bases to trimming and J lost 5 bases, with 18 bases between them. The CDR3 has 14 amino acids. Germline V CDR1 and CDR2: SGHTA, FQGNSA. Written as DNA, the CDR3 is TGTGCCAGCGTGATCATTGCGTTTCCGACTGAAGCTTTCTTT. This encodes CASVIIAFPTEAFF.

This clonotype came up many times. This chain connects TRBV7-2 to TRBJ2-7, with 7 bases lining up with TRBD2. The CDR3 length is 14 residues. CDR1 and CDR2 (germline): SGHTA, FQGNSA. V lost 7 bases, J lost 2 bases, and 8 bases stayed unmatched. As DNA, the CDR3 is TGTGCCAGCACCATGGGGGGGACCCCCTACGAGCAGTACTTC. Encoded protein: CASTMGGTPYEQYF. Full variable domain (remainder filled in from reference TRBV7-2 and TRBJ2-7): GAGVSQSPSNKVTEKGKDVELRCDPISGHTALYWYRQSLGQGLEFLIYFQGNSAPDKSGLPSDRFSAERTGGSVSTLTIQRTQQEDSAVYLCASTMGGTPYEQYFGPGTRLTVT.

There are a few counts of this clonotype. A much larger clonotype is one base distant, so this may be a read error. V usage is TRBV11-2 and J usage is TRBJ2-5; D unresolved. V shed 1 base and J shed 7 bases, with 1 base lying between them. The CDR3 runs to 10 residues. The germline gives CDR1 SGHAT, CDR2 FQNNGV. The DNA of the CDR3 is TGTGCCAGCAGCTTAGGGACCCAGTACTTC. Amino acids: CASSLGTQYF.

This chain links TRBV20-1 with TRBJ1-5; the D is unclear. This CDR3 contains 14 residues. Germline V lookup: CDR1 DFQATT, CDR2 SNEGSKA (reference sequence). The germline V and J ends were trimmed by 3 bases and 0 bases, with 9 bases remaining between them. The CDR3 region has the DNA TGCAGTGCTAGGTGGGGAGTTAGCAATCAGCCCCAGCATTTT. This codes for CSARWGVSNQPQHF.

This clonotype has ten or more counts. J is TRBJ1-2 and V is TRBV7-9; 8 bases align to TRBD1. The germline CDR1 and CDR2 sequences are SEHNR and FQNEAQ (reference sequence). The CDR3 runs to 15 residues. The junction had 7 bases not matched to a gene; V was cut back by 4 bases and J by 3 bases. The CDR3, as DNA: TGTGCCAGCAGCTCCAGGACAGGGTTCGACTATGGCTACACCTTC. Its protein product is CASSSRTGFDYGYTF.

The chain employs TRBV28 and TRBJ1-5; 11 nucleotides match TRBD1. J gave up 4 bases and V 3 bases, and 5 bases lay outside the gene matches. Germline CDR1 MDHEN, CDR2 SYDVKM. The CDR3 runs 16 residues. Here the CDR3 DNA reads TGTGCCAGCAGTTTCGGACAGGGGGCGACTAATCAGCCCCAGCATTTT. Translating gives CASSFGQGATNQPQHF.

Many counts were recorded for this clonotype. The rearrangement links TRBV7-2 to TRBJ2-3; 11 bases are a match to TRBD2. The CDR3 covers 16 residues. V gave up 3 bases and J gave up 2 bases; unmatched junction bases: 4. Germline CDR1 SGHTA, CDR2 FQGNSA. The CDR3 nucleotides are TGTGCCAGCAGCTTCGTAGCGGGGGGGGTCACAGATACGCAGTATTTT. Protein: CASSFVAGGVTDTQYF.

This clonotype was observed a few times. The rearrangement joins TRBV14 to TRBJ1-3, with unresolved D. Trimming shortened V by 4 bases and J by 0 bases, and 7 bases separated the two germline ends. This CDR3 contains 14 residues. Germline CDR1 is SGHDN and CDR2 is FVKESK. The CDR3 coding sequence is TGTGCCAGCAGCCGCGTCAACTCTGGAAACACCATATATTTT. Protein: CASSRVNSGNTIYF.

This clonotype was seen many times. This sequence joins TRBV4-2 and TRBJ1-1, with a possible D match to TRBD1 (5 bases). Germline lookup yields CDR1 LGHNA and CDR2 YNFKEQ. The V gene lost 4 bases and the J gene lost 3 bases, with 18 bases spanning the gap. This CDR3 has 16 amino acids. The CDR3 DNA sequence: TGTGCCAGCAGCCCCAGGGCTATCCAGAGGGACACTGAAGCTTTCTTT. As protein: CASSPRAIQRDTEAFF.

This clonotype was seen ten or more times. J is TRBJ2-7 and V is TRBV3-1; 9 nucleotides agree with TRBD2. With 2 bases clipped from V and 5 bases from J, the junction kept 4 bases outside the gene matches. Germline V CDR1 and CDR2: LGHDT, YNNKEL (reference sequence). This CDR3 has 14 amino acids. This chain's CDR3 is CASSQSGGSDEQYF. For the CDR3, the DNA is TGTGCCAGCAGCCAAAGCGGGGGGAGCGACGAGCAGTACTTC.

A few counts support this clonotype. V and J are TRBV28 and TRBJ2-4; 7 positions agree with TRBD1. This CDR3 region has 13 residues. V shed 7 bases and J 7 bases; nucleotides not matched to a gene: 7. The germline V gene encodes CDR1 MDHEN and CDR2 SYDVKM. CDR3 amino acids: CASNLGQDNIQYF. CDR3 sequence (DNA): TGTGCCAGCAACCTCGGACAGGATAACATTCAGTACTTC.

Details on this clonotype: This may arise from a read error, as a much more abundant clone is one base away. The CDR3 sequence: CASSRRGGGNQPQRF. CDR3 sequence (DNA): TGTGCCAGCAGCCGTAGGGGGGGAGGCAATCAGCCCCAGCGTTTT. The chain has TRBV12-3 or TRBV12-4 and TRBJ1-5, with a weak D call TRBD1 (6 bases). The CDR3 sequence is 15 residues long.

This clonotype was seen at least ten times. V usage is TRBV7-3 and J usage is TRBJ2-3, with D unresolved. Trimming took 5 bases from V and 1 from J, leaving 10 bases between them. CDR3 length equals 14 residues. The germline V gene has CDR1 SGHTA and CDR2 FQGTGA. The CDR3 loop reads CASSVRGGTDTQYF. The CDR3 DNA is TGTGCCAGCAGCGTCCGTGGGGGCACAGATACGCAGTATTTT.

Many counts were recorded for this clonotype. V usage is TRBV19 and J usage is TRBJ1-2; D not resolved. The CDR3 has 15 residues. Germline values: CDR1 LNHDA, CDR2 SQIVND (reference sequence). V was pared by 4 bases and J by 6 bases, with 18 bases between. CDR3 nucleotide sequence: TGTGCCAGTAGTACCCTCGACGCGGGTAGGCATGGCTACACCTTC. Its translation: CASSTLDAGRHGYTF.

This clonotype has a handful of counts. The CDR3 spells CASSHARGGTMSSYNEQFF. Here the CDR3 DNA reads TGTGCCAGCAGCCATGCCCGGGGGGGGACAATGTCTTCCTACAATGAGCAGTTCTTC. This chain connects TRBV5-4 to TRBJ2-1, with 8 bases fitting TRBD2. Germline values: CDR1 SGHNT, CDR2 YYREEE (reference sequence). V lost 4 bases, J lost 1 base, and 16 bases stayed unmatched. There are 19 residues in the CDR3.

This chain links TRBV29-1 with TRBJ2-5; unclear D gene. The length of the CDR3 is 15 residues. Germline V gene sequence: CDR1 SQVTM, CDR2 ANQGSEA. V was shortened by 4 bases and J by 2 bases, with 17 bases between the two germline ends. The CDR3 spells CSVGISPGKQETQYF. CDR3 coding DNA: TGCAGCGTTGGAATTTCCCCTGGGAAACAAGAGACCCAGTACTTC.

This clonotype was counted between two and nine times. The V gene is TRBV30, the J gene TRBJ2-7; 7 bases align to TRBD1. CDR1 and CDR2 from the germline V gene are GTSNPN and SVGIG (reference sequence). The trim removed 3 bases at V and 4 bases at J, leaving 6 bases unmatched. This CDR3 is built from 13 residues. CDR3 nucleotide sequence: TGTGCCTGGAGCGGACAGGCGGGTTACGAGCAGTACTTC. Protein: CAWSGQAGYEQYF.

This clonotype appeared many times. The chain couples TRBV28 to TRBJ2-3, with TRBD2 identical over 13 bases. J lost 2 bases, V lost 5 bases, and 4 bases had no gene match. There are 16 residues in the CDR3. Looked up from germline, CDR1 is MDHEN and CDR2 is SYDVKM. CDR3 residues: CASSGLAGALTDTQYF. The DNA for the CDR3 is TGTGCCAGCAGTGGACTAGCGGGGGCCCTCACAGATACGCAGTATTTT.

This clonotype has a count of ten or more. The chain uses TRBV10-3 and TRBJ1-1; D is unresolved. V lost 0 bases and J lost 5, with 7 bases in between. The V gene's germline CDR1 is ENHRY and CDR2 SYGVKD. The CDR3 has 13 residues. The CDR3 sequence: CAISESQWTEAFF. CDR3 coding DNA: TGTGCCATCAGTGAGTCTCAGTGGACTGAAGCTTTCTTT.

The chain is built from TRBV11-2 and TRBJ2-1; the match to TRBD2 covers 7 bases. With 4 bases clipped from V and 6 bases from J, the junction kept 9 bases outside the gene matches. The CDR3 extends over 15 amino acids. CDR1 SGHAT and CDR2 FQNNGV come from the germline V gene. This CDR3 is CASSSRLTGGNEQFF. The CDR3 region has the DNA TGTGCCAGCAGCTCACGACTAACGGGGGGCAATGAGCAGTTCTTC.

This clonotype was seen more than once but under ten times. V and J are TRBV12-3 or TRBV12-4 and TRBJ1-2; 8 bases fit TRBD1. With 7 bases clipped from V and 4 bases from J, the junction kept 17 bases outside the gene matches. CDR3 length: 17 amino acids. CDR3 nucleotides: TGTGCCAGCACCACAGGGGGGGGGGGGCAGGGAAGCTATGGCTACACCTTC. Its translation is CASTTGGGGQGSYGYTF.

For the CDR3, the DNA is TGTGCCAGCAGCCGAGAATTGACCTACGAGCAGTACTTC. Protein sequence: CASSRELTYEQYF. The chain employs TRBV6-2 or TRBV6-3 and TRBJ2-7; D unresolved. Per the germline V gene, CDR1 is MNHEY and CDR2 is SVGEGT. Trimming stripped 6 bases from V and 2 bases from J, with 11 bases between. The CDR3 is 13 residues long.

This clonotype was counted ten times or more. The V gene is TRBV7-3, the J gene TRBJ2-1; 8 bases are shared with TRBD1. With V trimmed by 3 bases and J by 8 bases, 6 bases remained unmatched. CDR3 length equals 14 residues. Germline V CDR1 and CDR2: SGHTA, FQGTGA. CDR3 sequence (DNA): TGTGCCAGCAGCTTGCAGGGGGCCAAGGATGAGCAGTTCTTC. It translates to CASSLQGAKDEQFF.

This clonotype was observed a few times. This chain links TRBV2 with TRBJ1-1; tentative D call: TRBD1 (6 bases). CDR1 is SNHLY and CDR2 is FYNNEI in the germline V gene. Trimming removed 5 bases from V and 8 bases from J, with 21 bases in between. The CDR3 length is 15 residues. The CDR3 bases are TGTGCCAGCAGTAAATCCCTCCCCACCGGGACAGAAGCTTTCTTT. This encodes CASSKSLPTGTEAFF.

This clonotype was observed many times. The chain recombines TRBV6-2 or TRBV6-3 with TRBJ1-5; D possibly corresponds to TRBD1 (5 bases). Trimming removed 2 bases at V and 7 bases at J, with 12 bases between. The CDR3 has 14 amino acids. Germline V lookup: CDR1 MNHEY, CDR2 SVGEGT. CDR3 residues: CASSYGTIGQPQHF. The CDR3 bases are TGTGCCAGCAGTTACGGGACCATAGGGCAGCCCCAGCATTTT.

This clonotype has ten or more counts. The V gene is TRBV2, the J gene TRBJ1-1; possible D gene TRBD1, 6 bases. The germline V gene encodes CDR1 SNHLY and CDR2 FYNNEI. This CDR3 region has 14 residues. Trimming removed 9 bases at V and 1 base at J, with 15 bases between. CDR3 in DNA: TGTGCCAGTTTTAGGACAGTCACGAACACTGAAGCTTTCTTT. Protein product: CASFRTVTNTEAFF.

This chain connects TRBV19 to TRBJ1-5; D might be TRBD1 (6 bases). From germline, CDR1 is LNHDA and CDR2 SQIVND (reference sequence). CDR3 length equals 13 residues. V lost 7 bases to trimming and J lost 4 bases, with 11 bases between them. For the CDR3, the DNA is TGTGCCAGTACCAGGGGAGCTAATCAGCCCCAGCATTTT. It translates to CASTRGANQPQHF.

At least ten counts were recorded for this clonotype. The rearrangement joins TRBV29-1 to TRBJ2-5; D is unresolved. Per germline, CDR1 SQVTM and CDR2 ANQGSEA. V lost 7 bases and J lost 5, with 14 bases in between. The CDR3 totals 12 residues. The CDR3 here is CSARPGEETQYF. The CDR3 DNA reads TGCAGCGCCCGGCCGGGCGAGGAGACCCAGTACTTC.